Here is one T cell receptor (beta chain) with its context. Its antigen is unknown. cDNA synthesis used the whole RNA isolate, giving expressed TCRB sequences. Assay used: immunoSEQ multiplex PCR; TCRdb lists only in-frame clones, some missing. This table holds about 710,000 clones, over 13% found once. This sample was taken from a study of beta chain features in type 1 diabetes. Study-wide results and caveats: A possible short-template PCR bias applies equally to patients and controls. cDNA-based sequencing might over-represent cells highly expressing TCR. Type 1 diabetes patients showed a moderate but significant shortening of TCRB CDR3s in all four CD4+ subsets.

There are 12 residues in the CDR3. CDR1 is SGHAT and CDR2 is FQNNGV in the germline V gene. The J segment lost 8 bases and the V segment lost 5 bases, leaving 5 bases of the junction unmatched. Sequencing was done on a sample of naive CD4+ T cells from blood. V is TRBV11-2 and J is TRBJ2-7; 8 bases match TRBD1. The TCR was taken from a man younger than 35 with type 1 diabetes. CDR3 protein: CASSPGTGKQYF. Written as DNA, the CDR3 is TGTGCCAGCAGCCCCGGGACAGGAAAGCAGTACTTC.